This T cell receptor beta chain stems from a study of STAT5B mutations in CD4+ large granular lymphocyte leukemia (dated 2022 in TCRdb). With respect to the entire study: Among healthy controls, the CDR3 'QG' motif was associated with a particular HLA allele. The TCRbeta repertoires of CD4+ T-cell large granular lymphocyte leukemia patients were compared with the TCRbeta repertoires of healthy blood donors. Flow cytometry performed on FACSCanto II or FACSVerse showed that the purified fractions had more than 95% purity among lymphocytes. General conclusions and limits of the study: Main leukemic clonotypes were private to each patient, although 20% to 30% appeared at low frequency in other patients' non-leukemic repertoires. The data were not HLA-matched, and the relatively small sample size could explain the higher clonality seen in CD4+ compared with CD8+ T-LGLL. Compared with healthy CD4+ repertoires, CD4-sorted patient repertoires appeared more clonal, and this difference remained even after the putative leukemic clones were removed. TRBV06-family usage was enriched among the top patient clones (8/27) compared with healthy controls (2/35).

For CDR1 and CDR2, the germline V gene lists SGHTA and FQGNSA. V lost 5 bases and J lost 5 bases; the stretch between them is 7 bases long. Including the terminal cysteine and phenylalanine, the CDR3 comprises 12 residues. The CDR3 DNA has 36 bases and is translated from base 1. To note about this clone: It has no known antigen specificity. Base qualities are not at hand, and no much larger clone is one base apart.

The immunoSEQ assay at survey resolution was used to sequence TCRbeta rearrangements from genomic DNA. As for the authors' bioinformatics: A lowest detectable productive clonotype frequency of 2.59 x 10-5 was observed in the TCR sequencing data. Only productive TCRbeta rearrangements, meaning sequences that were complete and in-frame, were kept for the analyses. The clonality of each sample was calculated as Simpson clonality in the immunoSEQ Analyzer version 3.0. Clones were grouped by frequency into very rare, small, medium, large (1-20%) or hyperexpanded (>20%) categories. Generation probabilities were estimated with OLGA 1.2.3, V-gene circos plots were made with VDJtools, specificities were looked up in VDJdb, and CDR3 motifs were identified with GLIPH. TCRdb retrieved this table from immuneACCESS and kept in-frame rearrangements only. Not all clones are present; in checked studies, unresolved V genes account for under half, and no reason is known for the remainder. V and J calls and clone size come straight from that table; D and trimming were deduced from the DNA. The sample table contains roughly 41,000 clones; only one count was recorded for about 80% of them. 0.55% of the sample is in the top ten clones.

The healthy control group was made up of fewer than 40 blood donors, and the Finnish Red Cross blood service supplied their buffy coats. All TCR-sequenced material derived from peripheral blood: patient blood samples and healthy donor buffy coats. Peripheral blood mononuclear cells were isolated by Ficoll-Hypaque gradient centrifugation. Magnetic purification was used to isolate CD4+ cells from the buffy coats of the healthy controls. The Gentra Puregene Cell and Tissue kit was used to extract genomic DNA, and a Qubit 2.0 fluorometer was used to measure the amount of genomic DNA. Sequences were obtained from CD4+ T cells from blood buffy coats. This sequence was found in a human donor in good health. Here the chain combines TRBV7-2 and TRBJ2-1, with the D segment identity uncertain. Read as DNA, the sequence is TGTGCCAGCAGCCCTCGGGACAATGAGCAGTTCTTC. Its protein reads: CASSPRDNEQFF.